These T cell receptor beta chains were read from a single sample in a study of OX40 agonist ivuxolimab in advanced cancers. Produced via immunoSEQ multiplex PCR; TCRdb's table is partial and in-frame only. This table holds about 43,000 clones, about 87% found once. Sequencing used CD4+ or CD8+ T cells sorted from blood, obtained in a trial of the OX40 agonist ivuxolimab. These receptors came from an adult with an advanced solid tumor such as melanoma, head and neck, liver or kidney cancer. The CDR3 runs from the conserved cysteine through the conserved F or W. The order of the fields is J gene, V gene, D gene, CDR3 protein, CDR3 DNA. D genes are given only for firm matches.

J gene: TRBJ2-7
V gene: TRBV4-1
D gene: TRBD2
CDR3 protein: CASSLGLAGVYEQYF
CDR3 DNA: TGCGCCAGCAGCCTTGGACTAGCGGGAGTCTACGAGCAGTACTTC

J gene: TRBJ2-7
V gene: TRBV11-2
D gene: TRBD1
CDR3 protein: CASSLVWIGTGSYEQYF
CDR3 DNA: TGTGCCAGCAGCTTAGTTTGGATTGGGACAGGGAGCTACGAGCAGTACTTC

J gene: TRBJ2-4
V gene: TRBV11-3
D gene: -
CDR3 protein: CASSLGGSGPLPRNIQYF
CDR3 DNA: TGTGCCAGCAGCTTAGGCGGCTCGGGACCCCTCCCCAGGAACATTCAGTACTTC

J gene: TRBJ2-1
V gene: TRBV7-2
D gene: -
CDR3 protein: CASSLALALHNEQFF
CDR3 DNA: TGTGCCAGCAGCTTAGCCCTAGCGCTACACAATGAGCAGTTCTTC

J gene: TRBJ1-1
V gene: TRBV4-1
D gene: TRBD1
CDR3 protein: CASSQVQGAGTEAFF
CDR3 DNA: TGCGCCAGCAGCCAGGTACAGGGGGCCGGCACTGAAGCTTTCTTT

J gene: TRBJ2-5
V gene: TRBV7-9
D gene: -
CDR3 protein: CASSVPGQETQYF
CDR3 DNA: TGTGCCAGCAGTGTTCCGGGACAAGAGACCCAGTACTTC

J gene: TRBJ2-7
V gene: TRBV27
D gene: TRBD1
CDR3 protein: CASSFYGQGTYEQYF
CDR3 DNA: TGTGCCAGCAGTTTTTACGGACAGGGTACCTACGAGCAGTACTTC

J gene: TRBJ2-1
V gene: TRBV15
D gene: TRBD2
CDR3 protein: CATSRHRDYLNEQFF
CDR3 DNA: TGTGCCACCAGCAGACACCGGGACTACCTCAATGAGCAGTTCTTC

J gene: TRBJ2-7
V gene: TRBV29-1
D gene: -
CDR3 protein: CSVQETGSSYEQYF
CDR3 DNA: TGCAGCGTGCAAGAGACGGGGAGCTCCTACGAGCAGTACTTC

J gene: TRBJ2-3
V gene: TRBV15
D gene: TRBD2
CDR3 protein: CATSSVTSGISTDTQYF
CDR3 DNA: TGTGCCACCAGCAGTGTTACTAGCGGGATTAGCACAGATACGCAGTATTTT

J gene: TRBJ1-1
V gene: TRBV4-1
D gene: -
CDR3 protein: CASSLWTVNTEAFF
CDR3 DNA: TGCGCCAGCAGCCTCTGGACGGTGAACACTGAAGCTTTCTTT

J gene: TRBJ1-3
V gene: TRBV7-9
D gene: -
CDR3 protein: CASSLTQAGGNTIYF
CDR3 DNA: TGTGCCAGCAGCTTAACTCAGGCGGGCGGAAACACCATATATTTT

J gene: TRBJ2-7
V gene: TRBV14
D gene: TRBD1
CDR3 protein: CASSQDPGQLMPYEQYF
CDR3 DNA: TGTGCCAGCAGCCAAGACCCGGGACAGCTGATGCCCTACGAGCAGTACTTC

J gene: TRBJ1-2
V gene: TRBV4-1
D gene: -
CDR3 protein: CASSQDQGTYGYTF
CDR3 DNA: TGCGCCAGCAGCCAAGATCAGGGGACTTATGGCTACACCTTC